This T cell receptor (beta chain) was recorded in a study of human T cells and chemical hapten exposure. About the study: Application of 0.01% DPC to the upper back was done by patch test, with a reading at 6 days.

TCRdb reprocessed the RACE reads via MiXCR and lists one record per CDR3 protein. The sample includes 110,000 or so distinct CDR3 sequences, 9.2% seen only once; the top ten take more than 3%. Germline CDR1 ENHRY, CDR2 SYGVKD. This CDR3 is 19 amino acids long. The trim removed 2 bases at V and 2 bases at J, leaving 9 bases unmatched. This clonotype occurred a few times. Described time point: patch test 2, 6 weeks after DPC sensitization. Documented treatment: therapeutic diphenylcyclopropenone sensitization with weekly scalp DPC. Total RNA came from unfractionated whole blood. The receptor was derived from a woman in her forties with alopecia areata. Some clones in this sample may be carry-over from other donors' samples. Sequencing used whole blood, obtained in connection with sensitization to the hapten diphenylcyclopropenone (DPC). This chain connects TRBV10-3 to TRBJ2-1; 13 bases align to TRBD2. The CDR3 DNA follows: TGTGCCATCAGTGAGCGGACCGGGACTAGCGGGGAAGCCTACAATGAGCAGTTCTTC. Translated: CAISERTGTSGEAYNEQFF.